This entry concerns a single T cell receptor (beta chain). The entry originates in a study of blood T cell repertoires in COVID-19. Germline V gene lookup returns CDR1 LNHDA and CDR2 SQIVND (reference sequence). J lost 5 bases, V lost 5 bases, and 12 bases had no gene match. This CDR3 has 16 residues. The repertoire was sequenced with immunoSEQ multiplex PCR; TCRdb's copy has only in-frame clones and lacks some. Here the sample spans 300,000 to 400,000 clones, about 90% being singletons. The chain couples TRBV19 to TRBJ2-3; 8 positions agree with TRBD1. The sequence came from a woman aged 45-65 years who had recovered from COVID-19. The sequencing sample was made of peripheral blood. The DNA of the CDR3 is TGTGCCAGTAGTTCTCAGGGGGCCCCGCCAGGAGATACGCAGTATTTT. Translation: CASSSQGAPPGDTQYF.